These 5 T cell receptor beta chains were sequenced from one sample in a study of blood T cell repertoires in COVID-19. The protocol was immunoSEQ multiplex PCR, while the TCRdb copy is restricted to in-frame clones and leaves out a portion. The repertoire holds tens of thousands of clones, with more than 70% as singletons. Input material: peripheral blood. Receptors originate from a man in his fifties with acute or convalescent COVID-19.

This chain uses TRBV6-5 with TRBJ1-2; D perhaps matches TRBD1 (5 bases). Trimming pared 2 bases from V and 8 bases from J, leaving 12 bases between. Germline V gene sequence: CDR1 MNHEY, CDR2 SVGAGI. There are 13 residues in the CDR3. The CDR3 reads CASSYKQGGGYTF. The CDR3 DNA reads as TGTGCCAGCAGTTACAAGCAGGGTGGCGGCTACACCTTC.

V gene TRBV7-8 combines with J gene TRBJ2-2; D is possibly TRBD1 (5 bases). CDR1 is SGHVS, CDR2 FQNEAQ, per germline. The CDR3 has 14 residues. Trimming stripped 4 bases from V and 4 bases from J, with 10 bases between. As DNA, the CDR3 is TGTGCCAGCAGCTCCAGGGTTGCCACCGGGGAGCTGTTTTTT. Its translation is CASSSRVATGELFF. Together with reference TRBV7-8 and TRBJ2-2, the CDR3 gives the full variable domain: GAGVSQSPRYKVAKRGQDVALRCDPISGHVSLFWYQQALGQGPEFLTYFQNEAQLDKSGLPSDRFFAERPEGSVSTLKIQRTQQEDSAVYLCASSSRVATGELFFGEGSRLTVL.

The gene calls are TRBV3-1 (or the pseudogene TRBV3-2) and TRBJ2-7; 9 positions agree with TRBD1. The trim removed 0 bases at V and 6 bases at J, leaving 9 bases unmatched. This CDR3 region has 16 residues. Germline CDR1 is LGHDT and CDR2 is YNNKEL (reference sequence). CDR3 nucleotides: TGTGCCAGCAGCCAAGATCGAGGGACAGGGTCGGTCGAGCAGTACGTC. Translating it yields CASSQDRGTGSVEQYV.

This chain connects TRBV6-5 to TRBJ2-3, with D unresolved. Trimming pared 4 bases from V and 2 bases from J, leaving 7 bases between. The CDR3 length is 13 residues. Per germline, CDR1 MNHEY and CDR2 SVGAGI. The CDR3 sequence: CASSFTDTDTQYF. As DNA, the CDR3 is TGTGCCAGCAGTTTTACAGACACAGATACGCAGTATTTT.

The gene calls are TRBV7-9 and TRBJ2-1; weak D call: TRBD2 (6 bases). The CDR3 has 16 amino acids. Between the trimmed V and J ends, which lost 5 bases and 2 bases, there was a span of 16 bases. Germline-derived CDR1 and CDR2 are SEHNR and FQNEAQ (reference sequence). The CDR3: CASSPRAGGAYNEQFF. CDR3 in DNA: TGTGCCAGCAGCCCCCGAGCGGGTGGAGCCTACAATGAGCAGTTCTTC.